These T cell receptor beta chains were read from a single sample in a study of blood T cell repertoires in COVID-19. Repertoires were generated with immunoSEQ multiplex PCR, while TCRdb's copy carries only in-frame clones and drops some. Counted here are about 280,000 clones, approximately 89% occurring once; the ten biggest clones make up roughly 2.8%. The sequencing input was PBMCs or T cells enriched from blood (not recorded which). The receptors were sampled from a man between 40 and 49 years old who had been exposed to COVID-19. Each CDR3 is given with its conserved first and last residue. The D gene is left open where the match is weak. Clone size, where shown, is once, few, many, or a class for clones that have expanded.

J | D | length | V | size | DNA | CDR3
TRBJ2-3 | TRBD2 | 16 | TRBV10-1 | . | TGCGCCAGCAGTGAGTCCCTAGCGGGAGGCACAGATACGCAGTATTTT | CASSESLAGGTDTQYF
TRBJ1-1 | . | 11 | TRBV28 | . | TGTGCCAGCAGTCTAGGCGGCGAAGCTTTCTTT | CASSLGGEAFF
TRBJ2-6 | TRBD1 | 20 | TRBV30 | . | TGTGCCTGGAGTGTAAGGCTTTATCGACAGGGGGCGGTGGGGGCCAACGTCCTGACTTTC | CAWSVRLYRQGAVGANVLTF
TRBJ2-7 | . | 11 | TRBV19 | once | TGTGCCAGTTCAGTGGGCCCCGAGCAGTACTTC | CASSVGPEQYF
TRBJ1-2 | . | 14 | TRBV7-3 | . | TGTGCCAGCAGCTCGGGAGGAGGGGAGGGTGGCTACACCTTC | CASSSGGGEGGYTF
TRBJ2-7 | TRBD1 | 14 | TRBV4-1 | . | TGCGCCAGCAGTGGGACAGGGCGGTCCTACGAGCAGTACTTC | CASSGTGRSYEQYF
TRBJ2-5 | . | 14 | TRBV15 | . | TGTGCCACCAGCAGAGATCGGGGCCAAGAGACCCAGTACTTC | CATSRDRGQETQYF
TRBJ1-1 | TRBD1 | 14 | TRBV19 | few | TGTGCCAGTAGTATAGGGGACAGGAACACTGAAGCTTTCTTT | CASSIGDRNTEAFF
TRBJ2-2 | TRBD2 | 15 | TRBV19 | . | TGTGCCAGTAGTCCCGGGAGGGAGAACACCGGGGAGCTGTTTTTT | CASSPGRENTGELFF
TRBJ1-5 | . | 15 | TRBV18 | . | TGTGCCAGCTCACCACCGTTCCGGAGCAATCAGCCCCAGCATTTT | CASSPPFRSNQPQHF
TRBJ2-4 | . | 13 | TRBV18 | . | TGTGCCAGCTCACCACGGTGGGGGGACATTCAGTACTTC | CASSPRWGDIQYF
TRBJ1-4 | TRBD1 | 14 | TRBV2 | . | TGTGCCAGCAGTATGACAGGGGTGGTGGAAAAACTGTTTTTT | CASSMTGVVEKLFF
TRBJ1-5 | TRBD1 | 16 | TRBV5-5 | . | TGTGCCAGCAGCTTGGGGACAGGACGAGGAGGCCAGCCCCAGCATTTT | CASSLGTGRGGQPQHF
TRBJ2-7 | TRBD1 | 17 | TRBV23-1 | . | TGCGCCAGCAGTCAAGACGGGACAGGGCCCGCTTCGAAATGGCAGTACTTC | CASSQDGTGPASKWQYF
TRBJ1-1 | TRBD1 | 12 | TRBV10-3 | . | TGTGCCACCTCGACAGGGGACACTGAAGCTTTCTTT | CATSTGDTEAFF
TRBJ2-2 | TRBD2 | 15 | TRBV10-1 | . | TGCGCCAGCAGTGTGGCGCGGGAGGTTGTCGGGGAGCTGTTTTTT | CASSVAREVVGELFF
TRBJ1-1 | TRBD1 | 14 | TRBV12-5 | . | TGTGCTAGTGGTCAGGGGGAACTGAACACTGAAGCTTTCTTT | CASGQGELNTEAFF
TRBJ2-2 | TRBD2 | 13 | TRBV6-4 | . | TGTTTCGGGACTAACTTCAACACCGGGGAGCTGTTTTTT | CFGTNFNTGELFF
TRBJ2-5 | . | 15 | TRBV7-3 | . | TGTGCCAGCAGCATCACCGGGACACCAAAAGAGACCCAGTACTTC | CASSITGTPKETQYF
TRBJ1-1 | TRBD1 | 15 | TRBV2 | . | TGTGCCAATGACAGGGCGGCGAGGAAAAACACTGAAGCTTTCTTT | CANDRAARKNTEAFF
TRBJ2-3 | . | 14 | TRBV7-2 | . | TGTGCCAGCAGCTTATGGCGGAGCACAGATACGCAGTATTTT | CASSLWRSTDTQYF
TRBJ2-1 | TRBD1 | 17 | TRBV29-1 | once | TGCAGCGTTGAAGGCCCGGGGAAGGACAGGGGGCGAAATGAGCAGTTCTTC | CSVEGPGKDRGRNEQFF
TRBJ2-7 | TRBD1 | 15 | TRBV5-6 | . | TGTGCCAGCAGCGTCGGGACAGGGGCGACCTACGAGCAGTACTTC | CASSVGTGATYEQYF
TRBJ1-4 | . | 16 | TRBV10-1 | . | TGCGCCAGCGAGGAGGCCTCCACAGATACTAATGAAAAACTGTTTTTT | CASEEASTDTNEKLFF
TRBJ2-2 | TRBD1 | 13 | TRBV24-1 | . | TGTGCCACAGCCGGGACAGTCATCGGGGAGCTGTTTTTT | CATAGTVIGELFF
TRBJ2-7 | . | 15 | TRBV28 | . | TGTGCCAGCAGTCCCCAAACGGGTGACTCCTACGAGCAGTACTTC | CASSPQTGDSYEQYF
TRBJ1-1 | . | 11 | TRBV2 | once | TGTGCCAGCAAACAGGCCACTGAAGCTTTCTTT | CASKQATEAFF
TRBJ1-2 | TRBD1 | 15 | TRBV6-5 | . | TGTGCCAGCAAGACTAAGAACAGGGGCATTCGGGGCTACACCTTC | CASKTKNRGIRGYTF
TRBJ2-5 | TRBD2 | 14 | TRBV5-4 | . | TGTGCCAGCAGTGCCGGGACTAGCTTAGAGACCCAGTACTTC | CASSAGTSLETQYF
TRBJ2-5 | . | 10 | TRBV29-1 | once | TGCAGCGTTGAATTAGGGGGCCAGTACTTC | CSVELGGQYF
TRBJ1-2 | . | 12 | TRBV9 | . | TGTGCCAGCAGCGACAGGGTCTATGGCTACACCTTC | CASSDRVYGYTF
TRBJ2-1 | TRBD2 | 16 | TRBV7-3 | . | TGTGCCAGCAGCCCCCTGGGCCTAGCGGGAAACAATGAGCAGTTCTTC | CASSPLGLAGNNEQFF
TRBJ2-4 | TRBD1 | 15 | TRBV24-1 | . | TGTGCCACCAGTGATTTGAGACAGGGTGGGGACATTCAGTACTTC | CATSDLRQGGDIQYF
TRBJ2-7 | TRBD2 | 14 | TRBV10-3 | . | TGTGCCATCAGACCACTAGCGGAAGCCTACGAGCAGTACTTC | CAIRPLAEAYEQYF
TRBJ2-1 | . | 13 | TRBV4-1 | . | TGCGCCAGCAGCCAAGATGGCTACCGGGGGCAGTTCTTC | CASSQDGYRGQFF
TRBJ1-1 | . | 14 | TRBV3-1/TRBV3-2 | . | TGTGCCAGCAGCCGAACCCCTACGGGGACTGAAGCTTTCTTT | CASSRTPTGTEAFF